This is a list of T cell receptor beta chains from one sample in a study of T cell responses to AZD1222 COVID-19 vaccine. The repertoire was sequenced with immunoSEQ multiplex PCR; TCRdb's copy has only in-frame clones and lacks some. This table has 100,000 to 150,000 clones, 88% appearing once. The source was peripheral blood, collected on day 0 of AZD1222 vaccination. The receptors shown here come from an adult in good health. The CDR3 runs from the conserved cysteine through the conserved F or W.

j_call cdr3_length v_call cdr3_aa
TRBJ1-1 14 TRBV5-1 CASSLVGQDTEAFF
TRBJ2-7 14 TRBV10-3 CAISTQGALYEQYF
TRBJ2-1 16 TRBV5-1 CASSTAAGTSGGGQFF
TRBJ2-2 15 TRBV3-1/TRBV3-2 CASTDGAGSGGELFF
TRBJ2-3 16 TRBV9 CASSDTGTGFTDTQYF
TRBJ1-1 14 TRBV7-3 CASSVQGTNTEAFF
TRBJ1-1 16 TRBV7-9 CASSTGTGGMNTEAFF
TRBJ1-2 13 TRBV6-5 CASSPGGVWGYTF
TRBJ1-1 14 TRBV7-2 CASSLDGRVPEAFF
TRBJ1-1 15 TRBV7-2 CASSSLQGSGTEAFF
TRBJ1-4 11 TRBV6-6 CASSYGEKLFF
TRBJ1-5 14 TRBV2 CASGAQVSNQPQHF
TRBJ2-7 16 TRBV10-3 CAISEPQGRLSYEQYF
TRBJ2-2 14 TRBV28 CASSLSNPTGELFF
TRBJ1-2 14 TRBV19 CASTRGGASYGYTF
TRBJ1-5 15 TRBV5-6 CASSLAQKNYQPQHF
TRBJ1-3 14 TRBV3-1/TRBV3-2 CASSQDYSGNTIYF
TRBJ2-3 16 TRBV5-1 CASSLTNSGYGDTQYF
TRBJ1-6 12 TRBV6-1 CASSELDRGNHF
TRBJ1-2 14 TRBV9 CASSPQTGGYGYTF
TRBJ1-2 14 TRBV5-1 CASSFTGDSYGYTF
TRBJ1-4 13 TRBV10-3 CAISGTVNEKLFF
TRBJ1-5 12 TRBV7-9 CASSFDAGPQHF
TRBJ1-1 11 TRBV6-5 CASSQGQEAFF
TRBJ2-1 14 TRBV14 CASSQQIQGNEQFF
TRBJ2-7 15 TRBV5-1 CASSLDPAGTYEQYF
TRBJ2-5 15 TRBV6-5 CASRPEGQGKETQYF
TRBJ2-5 12 TRBV18 CASSPPGETQYF
TRBJ1-3 12 TRBV12-3/TRBV12-4 CASIKGGNTIYF
TRBJ1-4 13 TRBV18 CASSRSQGEKLFF
TRBJ1-5 12 TRBV28 CAIGRNNQPQHF
TRBJ2-3 14 TRBV5-6 CASNPDSISRTQYF
TRBJ2-5 15 TRBV24-1 CATSEGGRYQETQYF
TRBJ2-1 16 TRBV10-1 CATPPQPDTRYNEQFF
TRBJ1-4 15 TRBV5-4 CASSLTGGTNEKLFF
TRBJ2-7 15 TRBV9 CASSVTAGLPEEQYF
TRBJ1-4 15 TRBV4-3 CASSQVMAGGEKLFF
TRBJ2-7 14 TRBV5-1 CASRGTPPSHEQYF
TRBJ1-1 13 TRBV7-2 CASSRDRNTEAFF
TRBJ1-4 14 TRBV2 CASQREATNEKLFF
TRBJ2-7 15 TRBV5-1 CASSLAGTGSVEQYF
TRBJ1-2 14 TRBV28 CASSLRTGEYGYTF
TRBJ2-3 13 TRBV6-5 CASGGAQSDTQYF
TRBJ2-3 13 TRBV5-1 CASRSDSTDTQYF
TRBJ1-1 14 TRBV2 CASNMAGGNTEAFF
TRBJ1-2 15 TRBV7-2 CASSARTDSNYGYTF
TRBJ1-1 14 TRBV2 CASSKGQGNTEAFF
TRBJ1-2 14 TRBV6-1 CASSDDLDSYGYTF
TRBJ2-3 16 TRBV7-2 CASSLIRLSGTDTQYF
TRBJ1-4 15 TRBV27 CASSLAPRGGEKLFF
TRBJ2-7 13 TRBV6-2/TRBV6-3 CASSQDRSYEQYF
TRBJ1-1 15 TRBV13 CASSQMTGHDTEAFF
TRBJ1-5 18 TRBV3-1/TRBV3-2 CASSQFSSTGGSNQPQHF
TRBJ2-7 15 TRBV6-5 CASRPFLGENYEQYF
TRBJ2-7 14 TRBV12-5 CASSSPDRVNEQYF
TRBJ2-1 12 TRBV29-1 CSVEGSPNEQFF